These T cell receptor beta chains were read from a single sample in a study of blood T cell repertoires in COVID-19. Measured with immunoSEQ multiplex PCR; TCRdb has only the in-frame clones, and not every one. The table has around 280,000 clones, around 85% seen once. Sequences were obtained from PBMCs or T cells enriched from blood (not recorded which). These receptor sequences come from a woman aged 40 to 49 who had recovered from COVID-19. Each CDR3 is given with its conserved first and last residue. D genes are given only for firm matches. Clone size is given for some rows only: seen once, a few or many times, or a class if the clone is expanded.

TRBD1	TRBV6-5	NA	TRBJ2-2	TGTGCCAGCAGGCAAGACAGGGTAACCGGGGAGCTGTTTTTT	CASRQDRVTGELFF
TRBD1	TRBV11-3	NA	TRBJ2-1	TGTGCCAGCAGCTTAGAGGGACAGGCCTACAATGAGCAGTTCTTC	CASSLEGQAYNEQFF
TRBD1	TRBV6-5	NA	TRBJ2-1	TGTGCCACCTCAGAAGGGACAGGGTGGAATGAGCAGTTCTTC	CATSEGTGWNEQFF
TRBD2	TRBV30	few	TRBJ2-5	TGTGCCTGGAGTGCACGGGGGGGAGTCCAAGAGACCCAGTACTTC	CAWSARGGVQETQYF
NA	TRBV9	once	TRBJ2-3	TGTGCCAGCACCCCCCTAGATTACACAGATACGCAGTATTTT	CASTPLDYTDTQYF
NA	TRBV28	NA	TRBJ2-1	TGTGCCAGCCGCGTGCCGACAGCCAGATCCTACAATGAGCAGTTCTTC	CASRVPTARSYNEQFF
NA	TRBV18	NA	TRBJ2-3	TGTGCCAGCTCCAAGATCGCTAGCTCCACAGATACGCAGTATTTT	CASSKIASSTDTQYF
TRBD1	TRBV28	NA	TRBJ1-2	TGTGCCAGCAGTTTATTGGGACAGGTGGGAGGCTACACCTTC	CASSLLGQVGGYTF
NA	TRBV24-1	NA	TRBJ2-3	TGTGCCACCAGTGATCCCACGAGCGCCGTAGTCACAGATACGCAGTATTTT	CATSDPTSAVVTDTQYF
NA	TRBV6-5	few	TRBJ1-2	TGTGCCAGCAGATCCACAGGGACCCTCTATGGCTACACCTTC	CASRSTGTLYGYTF
TRBD2	TRBV7-7	NA	TRBJ2-5	TGTGCTAGCAGCGTTAGCGGGAGTGCGGGGGAGACCCAGTACTTC	CASSVSGSAGETQYF
TRBD1	TRBV20-1	NA	TRBJ1-2	TGCAGTGCCAGTGAGGGGGCGCGTGGCTACACCTTC	CSASEGARGYTF
TRBD1	TRBV28	NA	TRBJ1-3	TGTGCCAGCAGTTTTCCCGACAGGGGTGGAAACACCATATATTTT	CASSFPDRGGNTIYF
NA	TRBV18	NA	TRBJ1-5	TGTGCCAGCTCAAACAGGGAGAATCAGCCCCAGCATTTT	CASSNRENQPQHF
NA	TRBV12-3/TRBV12-4	NA	TRBJ2-3	TGTGCCAGCAGTCGGACAGTAGGAGATACGCAGTATTTT	CASSRTVGDTQYF
TRBD1	TRBV2	many	TRBJ1-5	TGTGCCAGCAGTGGGACAGGTAGCAATCAGCCCCAGCATTTT	CASSGTGSNQPQHF
TRBD1	TRBV28	NA	TRBJ1-6	TGTGCCACCCTAAGACAGGGGGATAATTCACCCCTCCACTTT	CATLRQGDNSPLHF
NA	TRBV18	few	TRBJ1-3	TGTGCCAGCTCCTCGGGCCGGGGAGCCTCTGGAAACACCATATATTTT	CASSSGRGASGNTIYF
NA	TRBV28	NA	TRBJ2-2	TGTGCCAGCAGGCTCCAGGGGGGAAGAACCGGGGAGCTGTTTTTT	CASRLQGGRTGELFF
TRBD1	TRBV10-3	NA	TRBJ1-4	TGTGCCATCAGTGATCCCGGGACAGGGGGCGCGGAGGGTGAAAAACTGTTTTTT	CAISDPGTGGAEGEKLFF
TRBD2	TRBV7-8	NA	TRBJ2-7	TGTGCCAGCAGCCGGACTAGCGGAGGGGGTTCCTACGAGCAGTACTTC	CASSRTSGGGSYEQYF
NA	TRBV18	NA	TRBJ2-3	TGTGCCAGCTCACCCGGACTGCAAACTAGCACAGATACGCAGTATTTT	CASSPGLQTSTDTQYF
NA	TRBV6-5	once	TRBJ2-2	TGTGCCAGCAGTTATAGTGTTTCGAACACCGGGGAGCTGTTTTTT	CASSYSVSNTGELFF
NA	TRBV7-9	NA	TRBJ1-2	TGTGCCAGCACCTTAGTCGGGCCCCTCACGGGGAGTGGCTACACCTTC	CASTLVGPLTGSGYTF
NA	TRBV4-3	NA	TRBJ1-4	TGCGCCAGCAGCCAACAGGGAAGTGGAGAAAAACTGTTTTTT	CASSQQGSGEKLFF
TRBD1	TRBV19	NA	TRBJ2-7	TGTGCCAGTAGTATTCGAGGACAGGGGGTGGGCGAGCAGTACTTC	CASSIRGQGVGEQYF
TRBD2	TRBV5-1	NA	TRBJ2-1	TGCGCCAGCAGCTTTGGCGGGAGTGCCTACAATGAGCAGTTCTTC	CASSFGGSAYNEQFF
TRBD2	TRBV13	NA	TRBJ2-3	TGTGCCAGCAGCTCCGCGGGGGGAAGCACAGATACGCAGTATTTT	CASSSAGGSTDTQYF
NA	TRBV30	once	TRBJ1-3	TGTGCCTGGAGTGTGGGGGCTCGAAACACCATATATTTT	CAWSVGARNTIYF
TRBD1	TRBV3-1/TRBV3-2	NA	TRBJ1-2	TGTGCCAGCAGCCCAGGGGGGATCAACTATGGCTACACCTTC	CASSPGGINYGYTF
NA	TRBV12-3/TRBV12-4	NA	TRBJ1-2	TGTGCCAGCAGTTTTTCCAACACTGGCTACACCTTC	CASSFSNTGYTF
NA	TRBV20-1	NA	TRBJ1-4	TGCAGTGCTGGGAGTGGTGAAAAACTGTTTTTT	CSAGSGEKLFF
NA	TRBV7-9	NA	TRBJ1-3	TGTGCCAGCAGCTTGGGCGGGACGTGGGGCGGAAACACCATATATTTT	CASSLGGTWGGNTIYF
NA	TRBV7-2	NA	TRBJ1-4	TGTGCCAGCAGCCCCGGGCGGACACGCTATGAAAAACTGTTTTTT	CASSPGRTRYEKLFF
TRBD2	TRBV7-3	NA	TRBJ2-7	TGTGCCAGCAGCTTAGCGGGAGGTTTTGACGAGCAGTACTTC	CASSLAGGFDEQYF
TRBD2	TRBV15	NA	TRBJ2-2	TGTGCCACCAGCAGAGATCTAGCGGGGTACACCGGGGAGCTGTTTTTT	CATSRDLAGYTGELFF
TRBD1	TRBV28	NA	TRBJ2-1	TGTGCCAGCAGCTCTCGGGGGACAGGCTCCTACAATGAGCAGTTCTTC	CASSSRGTGSYNEQFF
TRBD1	TRBV5-1	NA	TRBJ2-3	TGCGCCAGCACCCTTGGGACAGGGACTAGCACAGATACGCAGTATTTT	CASTLGTGTSTDTQYF
TRBD1	TRBV7-2	NA	TRBJ1-4	TGTGCCAGCAGCGCCTCCGGGACAGGGAAACTGTTTTTT	CASSASGTGKLFF
TRBD2	TRBV28	NA	TRBJ2-1	TGTGCCAGCAGTTTATTGGGGGGAGCGGGAGGGTTCAATGAGCAGTTCTTC	CASSLLGGAGGFNEQFF
TRBD2	TRBV6-2/TRBV6-3	NA	TRBJ2-7	TGTGCCAGCAGTTACGGACTAGCGGGAGTATTACGGTTATACGAGCAGTACTTC	CASSYGLAGVLRLYEQYF
TRBD2	TRBV9	NA	TRBJ2-3	TGTGCCAGCAGCGACGTTTTGGGGACTAGCGGGATTACAGATACGCAGTATTTT	CASSDVLGTSGITDTQYF
TRBD1	TRBV27	NA	TRBJ2-1	TGTGCCAGCAGTTACGCCGGGACAGGGAGGTTGAATGAGCAGTTCTTC	CASSYAGTGRLNEQFF
TRBD1	TRBV28	NA	TRBJ1-6	TGTGCCAGCAGTCCGGACAGGGTGGTTGGATCACCCCTCCACTTT	CASSPDRVVGSPLHF
NA	TRBV12-2	once	TRBJ2-1	TGTGCAAGTCGCGAACCATCAAGCGACTACAATGAGCAGTTCTTC	CASREPSSDYNEQFF
TRBD2	TRBV6-2/TRBV6-3	NA	TRBJ2-7	TGTGCCAGCAGTTATGGACTAGGCTACGAGCAGTACTTC	CASSYGLGYEQYF
NA	TRBV30	NA	TRBJ1-2	TGTGCCTGGATGGGGCCTAACTATGGCTACACCTTC	CAWMGPNYGYTF
TRBD2	TRBV4-2	NA	TRBJ2-1	TGTGCCAGCAGCCAACTTCCTCCAAGAGGCGGGAGTGGCGATGAGCAGTTCTTC	CASSQLPPRGGSGDEQFF
TRBD2	TRBV4-1	NA	TRBJ2-4	TGCGCCAGCAGCCAAGTCGGGACTAACAAAAACATTCAGTACTTC	CASSQVGTNKNIQYF
TRBD1	TRBV24-1	NA	TRBJ2-5	TGTGCCACCAGTGACCAGACAGGGGGCGAAGAGACCCAGTACTTC	CATSDQTGGEETQYF
TRBD2	TRBV4-2	NA	TRBJ2-1	TGTGCCAGCAGCCACGGCCTGGGCCCAGCGGGATATGGGAATGAGCAGTTCTTC	CASSHGLGPAGYGNEQFF
TRBD1	TRBV7-2	NA	TRBJ1-5	TGTGCCAGCAGACAGGGGCCTAGCAATCAGCCCCAGCATTTT	CASRQGPSNQPQHF
NA	TRBV19	NA	TRBJ1-4	TGTGCCAGTAGACCTCAGGGAGAAAAACTGTTTTTT	CASRPQGEKLFF
TRBD2	TRBV15	NA	TRBJ2-5	TGTGCCACCAGCAGAAAACGACGGACTAGCGGGAGAGAGGAGACCCAGTACTTC	CATSRKRRTSGREETQYF
NA	TRBV6-1	once	TRBJ2-7	TGTGCCAGCAGTGAAAGAGGCTACGAGCAGTACTTC	CASSERGYEQYF